These 25 T cell receptor beta chains originate from one sample sequenced in a study of type 1 regulatory T cells. The antigens of these receptors remain unknown. MiXCR, applied by TCRdb to the reads, yields one record per CDR3 protein. The data show around 65,000 distinct CDR3 sequences, about 50% seen once. Sequencing was performed on cultured non-Tr1 T cells, either the whole culture or a sorted T cell fraction (not recorded which). Receptors were obtained from a human donor in good health.

This sequence joins TRBV28 and TRBJ1-1, with D maybe TRBD1 (6 bases). CDR1 MDHEN and CDR2 SYDVKM come from the germline V gene. The CDR3 consists of 17 residues. Trimming pared 1 base from V and 4 bases from J, leaving 19 bases between. The CDR3 reads CASSLSLFGRGTTEAFF. In DNA, the CDR3 is TGTGCCAGCAGTTTATCCCTGTTTGGCAGGGGAACCACTGAAGCTTTCTTT. Based on the CDR3 plus reference TRBV28 and TRBJ1-1, the full variable domain is DVKVTQSSRYLVKRTGEKVFLECVQDMDHENMFWYRQDPGLGLRLIYFSYDVKMKEKGDIPEGYSVSREKKERFSLILESASTNQTSMYLCASSLSLFGRGTTEAFFGQGTRLTVV.

This clonotype was picked up a small number of times. CDR3 nucleotide sequence: TGTGCCAGCAGCCAAGGCAGGGCCGCGCAGTACTTC. Amino acids: CASSQGRAAQYF. The rearrangement links TRBV14 to TRBJ2-7, with D possibly matching TRBD1 (5 bases). Germline V gives CDR1 SGHDN, CDR2 FVKESK. The CDR3 covers 12 residues. The ends were cut back, 1 base at V and 9 bases at J, with 10 bases in the middle.

This chain connects TRBV20-1 to TRBJ1-6; D gene uncertain. The ends were cut back, 0 bases at V and 9 bases at J, with 12 bases in the middle. Germline V gives CDR1 DFQATT, CDR2 SNEGSKA (reference sequence). CDR3 length: 14 residues. CDR3 amino acids: CSARDDDGVSPLHF. CDR3 nucleotides: TGCAGTGCTAGAGATGATGACGGGGTTTCACCCCTCCACTTT.

V is TRBV5-1 and J is TRBJ2-3, with D maybe TRBD2 (5 bases). The germline V gene encodes CDR1 SGHRS and CDR2 YFSETQ. This CDR3 has 14 residues. V was cut by 2 bases and J by 3 bases, with 10 bases left in between. In nucleotides, the CDR3 is TGCGCCAGCAGCTTCGCGACTATGACAGATACGCAGTATTTT. Translating gives CASSFATMTDTQYF.

The chain uses TRBV5-1 and TRBJ1-5, with no clear D. Germline V lookup: CDR1 SGHRS, CDR2 YFSETQ. This CDR3 has 15 amino acids. V lost 0 bases to trimming and J lost 0 bases, with 7 bases between them. CDR3 sequence (DNA): TGCGCCAGCAGCTTGGGAGAAAATAGCAATCAGCCCCAGCATTTT. Translated: CASSLGENSNQPQHF.

The chain combines TRBV11-2 with TRBJ2-2; the match to TRBD1 covers 7 bases. This CDR3 comprises 13 residues. V trimming: 11 bases; J trimming: 2 bases; junction bases outside the gene matches: 5. Germline CDR1 SGHAT, CDR2 FQNNGV. CDR3 region: CAGGQTNTGELFF. CDR3 DNA sequence: TGTGCCGGGGGACAGACCAACACCGGGGAGCTGTTTTTT. The entire variable domain, with the rest obtained from reference TRBV11-2 and TRBJ2-2, is as follows: EAGVAQSPRYKIIEKRQSVAFWCNPISGHATLYWYQQILGQGPKLLIQFQNNGVVDDSQLPKDRFSAERLKGVDSTLKIQPAKLEDSAVYLCAGGQTNTGELFFGEGSRLTVL.

This rearrangement joins TRBV6-2 or TRBV6-3 to TRBJ2-5, with D perhaps TRBD1 (5 bases). V was clipped by 6 bases and J by 0 bases, with 14 bases between them. Germline V gene lookup returns CDR1 MNHEY and CDR2 SVGEGT. CDR3 length: 15 amino acids. The CDR3 sequence: CASSSYPGYQETQYF. CDR3 in DNA: TGTGCCAGCAGCAGTTACCCAGGGTACCAAGAGACCCAGTACTTC.

The CDR3: CASSTRTGNTEAFF. CDR3 sequence (DNA): TGTGCCAGCAGCACCCGGACAGGGAACACTGAAGCTTTCTTT. J is TRBJ1-1 and V is TRBV11-3; TRBD1 matches 7 bases. The CDR3 has 14 residues. The germline V gene has CDR1 SGHNT and CDR2 YENEEA. V dropped 5 bases and J dropped 1; count of bases not matched to a gene: 4.

This clonotype was detected a few times. The chain has TRBV6-1 and TRBJ2-3, with 11 bases aligning to TRBD2. Looked up from germline, CDR1 is MNHNS and CDR2 is SASEGT. This CDR3 region has 14 residues. V lost 10 bases to trimming and J lost 0 bases; unmatched junction nucleotides: 3. This CDR3 reads CATRLAGSTDTQYF. The DNA for the CDR3 is TGTGCCACTAGACTAGCGGGGAGCACAGATACGCAGTATTTT.

The chain recombines TRBV15 with TRBJ2-5, with 8 bases fitting TRBD2. Germline values: CDR1 LNHNV, CDR2 YYDKDF (reference sequence). With V trimmed by 3 bases and J by 4 bases, 7 bases remained unmatched. This CDR3 is built from 15 residues. The CDR3 protein is CATSRGLSGGETQYF. The CDR3, as DNA: TGTGCCACCAGCAGGGGCTTAAGCGGGGGAGAGACCCAGTACTTC. Full variable domain (missing parts from reference TRBV15 and TRBJ2-5): DAMVIQNPRYQVTQFGKPVTLSCSQTLNHNVMYWYQQKSSQAPKLLFHYYDKDFNNEADTPDNFQSRRPNTSFCFLDIRSPGLGDTAMYLCATSRGLSGGETQYFGPGTRLLVL.

In this sample, this clonotype turned up a few times. This sequence joins TRBV7-3 and TRBJ1-2; no definite D call. Per the germline V gene, CDR1 is SGHTA and CDR2 is FQGTGA. Trimming stripped 2 bases from V and 2 bases from J, with 6 bases between. This CDR3 has 13 amino acids. CDR3 DNA sequence: TGTGCCAGCAGCTTAGGTGAAAACTATGGCTACACCTTC. This codes for CASSLGENYGYTF.

This chain joins TRBV18 and TRBJ2-5; 15 bases are shared with TRBD2. Germline CDR1 reads KGHSH; CDR2 reads LQKENI. The CDR3 is 18 amino acids. V shed 4 bases, J shed 2 bases, and the junction held 8 bases outside the gene matches. The CDR3 sequence is CASSQGLAGGPQQETQYF. The CDR3 nucleotides are TGTGCCAGCTCACAAGGACTAGCGGGGGGGCCACAGCAAGAGACCCAGTACTTC.

On this clonotype itself: A much larger clonotype is one base distant, so this may be a read error. This is likely a read error, given that the CDR3 carries no conserved phenylalanine or tryptophan at its end. The rearrangement links TRBV2 to TRBJ1-6; 9 bases agree with TRBD1. The length of the CDR3 is 15 residues. The junction had 11 bases not matched to a gene; V was cut back by 7 bases and J by 10 bases. Germline V lookup: CDR1 SNHLY, CDR2 FYNNEI. DNA for the CDR3: TGTGCCAGCACCCTGGGACAGGGCCAATTCTCACCCCTCCACTAT. Its translation: CASTLGQGQFSPLHY.

The table lists this clonotype with a few counts. This sequence joins TRBV6-5 and TRBJ2-1; D is possibly TRBD1 or TRBD2 (6 bases each). The CDR3 totals 15 residues. The germline CDR1 and CDR2 sequences are MNHEY and SVGAGI. V lost 0 bases to trimming and J lost 2 bases, with 8 bases between them. Written as DNA, the CDR3 is TGTGCCAGCAGTTACTCCGGGGGCCCCTACAATGAGCAGTTCTTC. Translation gives CASSYSGGPYNEQFF.

The chain combines TRBV5-5 with TRBJ1-5; D gene ambiguous. The CDR3 has 15 amino acids. Trimming took off 0 bases at V and 6 bases at J, with 13 bases between the two ends. Germline CDR1 and CDR2: SGHKS and YYEKEE (reference sequence). DNA for the CDR3: TGTGCCAGCAGCTTGGTGTTTACGGTCCTTCAGCCCCAGCATTTT. Its protein is CASSLVFTVLQPQHF.

V is TRBV30 and J is TRBJ2-2, with D unclear. The germline gives CDR1 GTSNPN, CDR2 SVGIG (reference sequence). CDR3 length: 13 residues. The V gene lost 4 bases and the J gene lost 2 bases, with 8 bases spanning the gap. The CDR3 nucleotides read TGTGCCTGGACCAAAAGAAACACCGGGGAGCTGTTTTTT. It yields the protein CAWTKRNTGELFF.

CDR3 loop: CTNGGGLYGYTF. Written as DNA, the CDR3 is TGTACCAATGGTGGGGGCTTGTATGGCTACACCTTC. V and J are TRBV28 and TRBJ1-2; a weak D match, TRBD1 (6 bases). Germline CDR1 is MDHEN and CDR2 is SYDVKM. This CDR3 has 12 residues.

The V call is TRBV5-1, the J call TRBJ1-1, with 8 bases matching TRBD1. This CDR3 has 14 amino acids. Germline values: CDR1 SGHRS, CDR2 YFSETQ. V lost 4 bases and J lost 1; bases outside the gene matches: 3. The CDR3 protein is CASSGTGSNTEAFF. The CDR3 bases are TGCGCCAGCAGCGGGACAGGATCGAACACTGAAGCTTTCTTT.

The chain carries TRBV21-1 and TRBJ2-7; the table's D call, TRBD2, was not checked against the DNA. TRBV21-1 is an annotated pseudogene. The CDR3 is 17 residues long. CDR3 nucleotide sequence: TGTGCCAGCAGCCGGGGCCGGCGGCGGGGGGGCCCGTACGAGCAGTACTTC. Translation: CASSRGRRRGGPYEQYF.

The V and J genes are TRBV29-1 and TRBJ2-5; no clear D. The V end was cut by 6 bases, the J end by 2 bases, with 10 bases between. The CDR3 is made up of 12 amino acids. CDR1 is SQVTM and CDR2 is ANQGSEA in the germline V gene. CDR3: CSVLHSQETQYF. The CDR3, as DNA: TGCAGCGTGCTACACTCACAAGAGACCCAGTACTTC.

This clonotype has a single count. V gene TRBV19 combines with J gene TRBJ2-4; D unclear. Between the trimmed V and J ends, which lost 3 bases and 1 base, there was a span of 7 bases. This CDR3 has 14 residues. Germline CDR1 and CDR2: LNHDA and SQIVND (reference sequence). The CDR3 is CASSMRAAKNIQYF. The CDR3 nucleotides read TGTGCCAGTAGTATGAGAGCGGCCAAAAACATTCAGTACTTC.

The V gene is TRBV28, the J gene TRBJ1-6, with D maybe TRBD1 (6 bases). The CDR3 has 14 amino acids. The V gene lost 6 bases and the J gene lost 5 bases, with 11 bases spanning the gap. The germline V gene has CDR1 MDHEN and CDR2 SYDVKM. CDR3: CASSPGQNNSPLHF. The CDR3 coding sequence is TGTGCCAGCAGCCCCGGACAGAATAATTCACCCCTCCACTTT.

This clonotype came up once. V gene TRBV20-1 combines with J gene TRBJ2-1, with a weak D call TRBD2 (5 bases). There are 14 residues in the CDR3. The V end lost 6 bases, the J end lost 4 bases, and 16 bases lay between the germline ends. CDR1 and CDR2 from the germline V gene are DFQATT and SNEGSKA (reference sequence). The CDR3 loop reads CSAPGKMTYNEQFF. The CDR3 DNA follows: TGCAGTGCGCCGGGGAAAATGACGTACAATGAGCAGTTCTTC.

This rearrangement joins TRBV20-1 to TRBJ2-5, with unresolved D. V dropped 6 bases and J dropped 2 bases, with 10 bases sitting between them. Germline CDR1 and CDR2: DFQATT and SNEGSKA (reference sequence). The CDR3 contains 12 residues. In DNA, the CDR3 is TGCAGTGCCAGGACGGATCAAGAGACCCAGTACTTC. Encoded protein: CSARTDQETQYF.

V gene TRBV7-8 combines with J gene TRBJ1-1, with TRBD1 as a possible D gene (6 bases). The CDR3 has 15 amino acids. V lost 1 base and J lost 0, with 9 bases in between. CDR1 is SGHVS and CDR2 is FQNEAQ in the germline V gene. The DNA of the CDR3 is TGTGCCAGCAGCTTAGTTACAGGGATGAACACTGAAGCTTTCTTT. It is translated as CASSLVTGMNTEAFF.